One sample yielded the 14 T cell receptor beta chains listed below, sequenced in a study of cytomegalovirus exposure and HLA in healthy donors. TCRdb's table, derived via immunoSEQ multiplex PCR, lists solely in-frame clones and lacks some. The sample has approximately 90,000 clones, about 96% seen once. The sequenced sample was PBMCs. All receptors come from a man aged 18 to 29 in good health and CMV-seronegative.

The chain employs TRBV5-1 and TRBJ2-7; 9 nucleotides line up with TRBD1. Germline loops: CDR1 SGHRS, CDR2 YFSETQ. This CDR3 has 14 residues. The junction had 5 bases not matched to a gene; V was cut back by 3 bases and J by 4 bases. The CDR3 here is CASSSRDRVYEQYF. The CDR3 DNA reads TGCGCCAGCAGCTCCCGGGACAGGGTATACGAGCAGTACTTC.

The chain links TRBV7-2 to TRBJ2-7; 9 bases are shared with TRBD2. The V gene's germline CDR1 is SGHTA and CDR2 FQGNSA. The CDR3 sequence is 14 residues long. The ends lost 2 bases at V and 3 bases at J; junction bases unmatched: 2. CDR3 in amino acids: CASSLRREGYEQYF. CDR3 nucleotide sequence: TGTGCCAGCAGCTTACGGCGGGAGGGCTACGAGCAGTACTTC.

The gene calls are TRBV20-1 and TRBJ2-1; D uncertain. This CDR3 is built from 10 residues. V lost 5 bases to trimming and J lost 5 bases, with 4 bases between them. Germline assignment: CDR1 DFQATT and CDR2 SNEGSKA (reference sequence). The CDR3 sequence: CSASDNEQFF. The DNA for the CDR3 is TGCAGTGCTTCGGACAATGAGCAGTTCTTC.

The gene calls are TRBV9 and TRBJ2-1, with D possibly TRBD2 on 6 matching bases. The length of the CDR3 is 18 residues. CDR1 and CDR2 from the germline V gene are SGDLS and YYNGEE. Trimming took 4 bases from V and 5 from J, leaving 25 bases between them. The CDR3 reads CASSPRRPGDPIDNEQFF. In nucleotides, the CDR3 is TGTGCCAGCAGCCCGCGCCGCCCGGGGGACCCTATCGACAATGAGCAGTTCTTC.

This chain connects TRBV6-1 to TRBJ1-3; 7 bases agree with TRBD1. Looked up from germline, CDR1 is MNHNS and CDR2 is SASEGT. This CDR3 spans 13 amino acids. V lost 6 bases, J lost 3 bases, and 2 bases stayed unmatched. The CDR3 region has the DNA TGTGCCAGCAGGACAGGGAGTGGAAACACCATATATTTT. Translated: CASRTGSGNTIYF.

This chain links TRBV2 with TRBJ1-2; 7 bases are a match to TRBD1. CDR3 length equals 17 residues. V lost 4 bases and J lost 7; bases outside the gene matches: 18. Germline CDR1 SNHLY, CDR2 FYNNEI. The CDR3 bases are TGTGCCAGCAGTGGGGGAGACAGGGTCTTTCGTCGGTCTGGCTACACCTTC. Its protein is CASSGGDRVFRRSGYTF.

The chain combines TRBV18 with TRBJ1-3; 9 nucleotides line up with TRBD1. V lost 3 bases and J lost 4; bases outside the gene matches: 13. In germline, CDR1 is KGHSH, CDR2 LQKENI. The CDR3 is 18 amino acids. CDR3 loop: CASSPQTHTGGAGNTIYF. The CDR3 DNA follows: TGTGCCAGCTCACCCCAGACCCATACAGGGGGCGCCGGAAACACCATATATTTT.

The V call is TRBV7-3, the J call TRBJ2-3; 8 bases agree with TRBD2. CDR1 is SGHTA and CDR2 is FQGTGA in the germline V gene. The ends lost 5 bases at V and 5 bases at J; junction bases unmatched: 9. The length of the CDR3 is 15 residues. CDR3 coding DNA: TGTGCCAGCAGCGAAGCGGGAGTTCTCTTAGATACGCAGTATTTT. Protein product: CASSEAGVLLDTQYF.

The CDR3 loop is CASSLDQVINSDTQYF. In DNA, the CDR3 is TGTGCCAGCAGCTTAGATCAGGTCATCAACTCAGATACGCAGTATTTT. The rearrangement joins TRBV11-3 to TRBJ2-3; no reliable D call. The germline CDR1 and CDR2 sequences are SGHNT and YENEEA. Trimming removed 0 bases at V and 4 bases at J, with 14 bases between. CDR3 length: 16 residues.

This clone was seen only once. This chain connects TRBV27 to TRBJ1-2, with D possibly being TRBD1 (6 bases). The V and J ends lost 5 bases and 6 bases respectively, with 16 bases between them. The CDR3 contains 14 residues. Per germline, CDR1 MNHEY and CDR2 SMNVEV (reference sequence). The CDR3 bases are TGTGCCAGCAGTGAACAGGGTAGGAAAAATGGCTACACCTTC. Protein product: CASSEQGRKNGYTF.

The chain is built from TRBV28 and TRBJ2-1; 11 nucleotides line up with TRBD2. Germline V lookup: CDR1 MDHEN, CDR2 SYDVKM. V lost 7 bases and J lost 9; bases outside the gene matches: 8. The CDR3 consists of 14 residues. The CDR3 nucleotides are TGTGCCAGCACCGGACTAGCGGGTAGGAGTGAGCAGTTCTTC. Encoded protein: CASTGLAGRSEQFF. The full variable domain, its missing parts supplied by reference TRBV28 and TRBJ2-1, is DVKVTQSSRYLVKRTGEKVFLECVQDMDHENMFWYRQDPGLGLRLIYFSYDVKMKEKGDIPEGYSVSREKKERFSLILESASTNQTSMYLCASTGLAGRSEQFFGPGTRLTVL.

V usage is TRBV7-9 and J usage is TRBJ2-2; TRBD2 is a possible D gene (6 bases). Germline CDR1 and CDR2: SEHNR and FQNEAQ (reference sequence). Trimming stripped 5 bases from V and 5 bases from J, with 12 bases between. The CDR3 contains 14 residues. As DNA, the CDR3 is TGTGCCAGCAGCCCGGGACTGTCAACCGGGGAGCTGTTTTTT. Encoded protein: CASSPGLSTGELFF.

V is TRBV7-3 and J is TRBJ2-5; D gene ambiguous. V lost 5 bases and J lost 5, with 12 bases in between. This CDR3 has 13 amino acids. Germline lookup yields CDR1 SGHTA and CDR2 FQGTGA. The CDR3 DNA reads TGTGCCAGCAGCCCGGGTCCCCGCGAGACCCAGTACTTC. Its protein is CASSPGPRETQYF.

The J gene is TRBJ2-3, the V gene TRBV11-2, with 8 bases fitting TRBD2. J was trimmed by 4 bases and V by 6 bases; bases with no gene match: 9. This CDR3 contains 15 residues. Germline loops: CDR1 SGHAT, CDR2 FQNNGV. The CDR3: CASRGAGDVPDTQYF. CDR3 nucleotides: TGTGCCAGCAGGGGAGCGGGAGACGTCCCAGATACGCAGTATTTT.